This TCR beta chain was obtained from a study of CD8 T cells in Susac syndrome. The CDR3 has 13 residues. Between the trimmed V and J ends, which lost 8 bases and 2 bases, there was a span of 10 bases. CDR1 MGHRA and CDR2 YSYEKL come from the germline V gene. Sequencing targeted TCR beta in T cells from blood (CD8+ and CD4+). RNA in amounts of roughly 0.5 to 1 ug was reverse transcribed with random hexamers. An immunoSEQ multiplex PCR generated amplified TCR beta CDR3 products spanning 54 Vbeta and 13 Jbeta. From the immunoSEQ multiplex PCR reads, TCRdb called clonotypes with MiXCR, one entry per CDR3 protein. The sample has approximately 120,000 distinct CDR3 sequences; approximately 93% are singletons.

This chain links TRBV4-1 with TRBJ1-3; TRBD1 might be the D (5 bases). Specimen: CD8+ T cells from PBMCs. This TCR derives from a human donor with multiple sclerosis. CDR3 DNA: TGCGCCAGCGGGGGACGAACTGGAAACACCATATATTTT. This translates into CASGGRTGNTIYF.